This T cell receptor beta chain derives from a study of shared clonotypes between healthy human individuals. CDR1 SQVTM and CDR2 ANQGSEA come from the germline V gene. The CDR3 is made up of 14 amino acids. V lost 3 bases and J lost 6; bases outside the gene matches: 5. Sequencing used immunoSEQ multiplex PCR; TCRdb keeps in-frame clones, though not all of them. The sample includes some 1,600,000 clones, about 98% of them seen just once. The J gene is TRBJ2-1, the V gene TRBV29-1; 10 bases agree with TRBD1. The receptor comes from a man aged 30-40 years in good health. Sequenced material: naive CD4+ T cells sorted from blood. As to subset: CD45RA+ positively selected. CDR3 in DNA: TGCAGCGTTGATGGGACAGGGGTTTTCAATGAGCAGTTCTTC. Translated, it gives CSVDGTGVFNEQFF.